The clone carrying this TCR beta chain has just a few counts. This table comes from immunoSEQ multiplex PCR, and its TCRdb copy is limited to in-frame clones, with some not included. Among 30,000 to 35,000 clones listed, 90% to 95% were seen once. The sample originates from a study of blood T cell repertoires in COVID-19. The CDR3 totals 10 residues. The germline V gene has CDR1 GTSNPN and CDR2 SVGIG (reference sequence). With 2 bases removed from V and 11 bases from J, the gap between germline ends came to 7 bases. Sequencing was done on a sample of peripheral blood. The genes are TRBV30 and TRBJ1-3; the D is unclear. The sequence came from a human donor in a cohort sampled during active COVID-19. CDR3 region: CAWSPSAIYF. CDR3 DNA: TGTGCCTGGAGTCCCTCCGCCATATATTTT.